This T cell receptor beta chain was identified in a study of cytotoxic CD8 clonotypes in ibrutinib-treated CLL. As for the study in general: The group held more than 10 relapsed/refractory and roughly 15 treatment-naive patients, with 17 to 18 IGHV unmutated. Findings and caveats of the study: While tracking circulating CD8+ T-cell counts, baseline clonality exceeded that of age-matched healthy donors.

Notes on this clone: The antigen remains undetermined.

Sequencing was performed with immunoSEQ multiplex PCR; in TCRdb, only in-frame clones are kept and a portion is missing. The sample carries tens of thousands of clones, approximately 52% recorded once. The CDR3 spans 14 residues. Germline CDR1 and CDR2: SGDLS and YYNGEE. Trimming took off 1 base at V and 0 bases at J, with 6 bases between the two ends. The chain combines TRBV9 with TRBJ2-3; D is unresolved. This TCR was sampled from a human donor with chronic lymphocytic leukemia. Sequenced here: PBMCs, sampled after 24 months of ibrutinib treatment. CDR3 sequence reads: CASSVSPSTDTQYF. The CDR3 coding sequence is TGTGCCAGCAGCGTATCCCCAAGCACAGATACGCAGTATTTT.